This T cell receptor (beta chain) comes out of a study of T cells in Graves' hyperthyroidism and ophthalmopathy. Turning to the study itself: Peripheral blood draws took place at initial diagnosis, ahead of any treatment.

Amplified TCR beta CDR3 regions derived from RNA transcripts. HTBI primers drove first-round RT-PCR of the TCR CDR3. TCRdb re-called the multiplex PCR reads through MiXCR, storing one row per CDR3 protein. The profile shows more than 450,000 distinct CDR3 sequences, 20% of them singletons. General study results and limits: Patients with ophthalmopathy were separated from those with stable hyperthyroidism by a 13 V-J model. Most thyroid-expanded clonotypes above 0.001 were also found in blood.

Patients showing uncontrolled infection, other autoimmune disease, pregnancy or lactation were ineligible. CDR3 length: 15 amino acids. V was trimmed by 5 bases and J by 4 bases, leaving 15 bases between them. CDR1 and CDR2 (germline): SGHTA, FQGNSA. On this clonotype itself: Its cognate antigen is unknown.

The chain combines TRBV7-2 with TRBJ2-1; D unclear. This clonotype was obtained from a man between 35 and 55 years old with Graves' ophthalmopathy. Sequencing input: blood. The CDR3 here is CASSPTGLRYNEQFF. The DNA for the CDR3 is TGTGCCAGCAGCCCAACCGGCCTTAGGTACAATGAGCAGTTCTTC.